This T cell receptor (beta chain) was identified during a study of metastatic and nonmetastatic thyroid tumors. Patients were all untreated before their thyroid surgery. The CDR3 is made up of 14 amino acids. Germline CDR1 is MDHEN and CDR2 is SYDVKM. As regards this clone: This could be a read error, since a much larger clone is one nucleotide away. This CDR3 is also generated by other DNA sequences in the sample.

TCRdb reanalyzed the PCR reads with MiXCR. The sample records some 21,000 clones, under 30% being singletons. The source of this sequence is a male donor with papillary thyroid cancer or a benign thyroid nodule (not recorded which). Some clones in this sample may be carry-over from other donors' samples. Sequenced material: tumor tissue. The rearrangement links TRBV28 to TRBJ1-2; the match to TRBD1 covers 8 bases. CDR3 DNA: TGTGCCAGCAGCCCCCCCACAGGGGGGTATGGATACACCTTC. Its translation: CASSPPTGGYGYTF.